These T cell receptor beta chains were read from a single sample in a study of blood T cells in healthy people across ages. A single record per CDR3 protein comes from TCRdb applying MiXCR to the 5' RACE reads. Among about 1,500,000 distinct CDR3 sequences listed, under 30% were seen once. Sequences were obtained from blood. Every receptor here comes from a woman aged 30 to 39 in good health. CDR3s include the opening cysteine and the closing phenylalanine or tryptophan. A D gene is named only where the DNA matches it firmly. Expanded clones get a size class; other rows say once, few or many, or leave the size out.

DNA,CDR3,V,J,D,size
TGTGCCGGGGGACTCGCCTCTGGAAACACCATATATTTT,CAGGLASGNTIYF,TRBV11-2,TRBJ1-3,.,.
TGTGCCAGCAGCTTAGATCTCCCACAGAACACCGGGGAGCTGTTTTTT,CASSLDLPQNTGELFF,TRBV11-2,TRBJ2-2,.,once
TGTGCCGGCAGCCCGAGCCGAGGGGTCTATCTACCTGGGGCCAACGTCCTGACTTTC,CAGSPSRGVYLPGANVLTF,TRBV9,TRBJ2-6,.,.
TGCGCCAGCAGCCCCTACCCTAGCGGGAGGTTCGACAATGAGCAGTTCTTC,CASSPYPSGRFDNEQFF,TRBV5-1,TRBJ2-1,TRBD2,few
TGTGCCAGCAGGATGGTCTCGGAGGGCGAGCAGTACTTC,CASRMVSEGEQYF,TRBV2,TRBJ2-7,.,few
TGTGCCAGCTCACCTGGGGTGCGCAATCAGCCCCAGCATTTT,CASSPGVRNQPQHF,TRBV18,TRBJ1-5,.,.
TGTGCCACCAGCAGAGATAGAGTAGGTAGCTCGTTCTACAATGAGCAGTTCTTC,CATSRDRVGSSFYNEQFF,TRBV15,TRBJ2-1,.,many
TGTGCCAGAAGAGGGACGGCTGAGACCCAGTACTTC,CARRGTAETQYF,TRBV6-8,TRBJ2-5,.,few
TGTGCCAGCAGCCTGAGGGCCCCCCCAGATACGCAGTATTTT,CASSLRAPPDTQYF,TRBV7-3,TRBJ2-3,.,.
TGCAGCGTCGTAAAGGCTAACATTCAGTACTTC,CSVVKANIQYF,TRBV29-1,TRBJ2-4,.,few
TGTGCCTGCAGTTTAAGACAGGGGGCCTACGAGCAGTACTTC,CACSLRQGAYEQYF,TRBV27,TRBJ2-7,TRBD1,.
TGTGCCAGCAGTGACAGGGTAGGTGGGGATAGCTACGAGCAGTACTTC,CASSDRVGGDSYEQYF,TRBV6-4,TRBJ2-7,.,few
TGTGCCACTCAAGACAGTACTAGCACAGATACGCAGTATTTT,CATQDSTSTDTQYF,TRBV2,TRBJ2-3,.,few
TGTGCCACCAGCAGAGATCTACGGGCTAGCGGGAGGGTCTACGAGCAGTACTTC,CATSRDLRASGRVYEQYF,TRBV15,TRBJ2-7,TRBD2,few
TGTGCCAGCAGCAAGGGGACAGGGTCTGGCAAGCAGTACTTC,CASSKGTGSGKQYF,TRBV9,TRBJ2-7,TRBD1,.
TGTGCCAGCCGGCCGGGGGAACTGTCCTACGAGCAGTACTTC,CASRPGELSYEQYF,TRBV18,TRBJ2-7,.,.
TGCGCCAGCAGCCCGAGATACATGAACACTGAAGCTTTCTTT,CASSPRYMNTEAFF,TRBV5-1,TRBJ1-1,.,.
TGTGCCAGCAGGGAGACTAGCGGAGCCCAATACGAGCAGTACTTC,CASRETSGAQYEQYF,TRBV7-2,TRBJ2-7,TRBD2,many
TGTGCCAGTACCGAAGGAGACGGCTCCTACAATGAGCAGTTCTTC,CASTEGDGSYNEQFF,TRBV19,TRBJ2-1,.,few
TGTGCCACCAGCAGAGCAGGGGGTTACAATGAGCAGTTCTTC,CATSRAGGYNEQFF,TRBV15,TRBJ2-1,TRBD1,many
TGCAGCGTTGAAGACCCGCACTCCTACAATGAGCAGTACTTC,CSVEDPHSYNEQYF,TRBV29-1,TRBJ2-7,.,.
TGTGCCAGCAGCTGGGAGGCCGAGCAGTACTTC,CASSWEAEQYF,TRBV21-1,TRBJ2-7,.,.
TGCAGTGCTAGAGCGGGACAGGGAAGGACGGAGACCCAGTACTTC,CSARAGQGRTETQYF,TRBV20-1,TRBJ2-5,TRBD1,many
TGTGCCAGCAGCCCAACGGACAGGGGGCTTGGCAATGAGCAGTTCTTC,CASSPTDRGLGNEQFF,TRBV7-9,TRBJ2-1,TRBD1,.
TGTGCCAGCAGCGGGGGACTAGCGGGAGTCTATGAGCAGTTCTTC,CASSGGLAGVYEQFF,TRBV11-2,TRBJ2-1,TRBD2,few
TGTGCCAGCAGCTTGCCGGGAGGGCCGTCACAGGAGACCCAGTACTTC,CASSLPGGPSQETQYF,TRBV5-8,TRBJ2-5,TRBD2,few
TGTGCCAGCAGCTTAGATAGGGGACAGGGGAACTATGGCTACACCTTC,CASSLDRGQGNYGYTF,TRBV7-9,TRBJ1-2,TRBD1,few